This TCR beta chain is from a study of T-cell reconstitution after alpha-beta-depleted transplantation in children. In its sample, this clonotype was seen a few times. Unique molecular identifiers were used to barcode this TCRbeta library. In TCRdb, the PCR reads were re-called with MiXCR into one record per CDR3 protein. The table lists 360,000 or so distinct CDR3 sequences, about a fifth of them singletons. The CDR3 extends over 14 amino acids. V lost 3 bases to trimming and J lost 6 bases, with 13 bases between them. Sequencing used PBMCs from the stem cell graft donor, obtained from the stem cell graft. The receptor was isolated from a human donor who donated a stem cell graft to a child with acute myeloid leukemia. The V and J genes are TRBV12-3 or TRBV12-4 and TRBJ2-3; no definite D call. CDR3 DNA: TGTGCCAGCAGTTTCGGGTCTTCTTCCGATACGCAGTATTTT. Amino acid sequence: CASSFGSSSDTQYF.